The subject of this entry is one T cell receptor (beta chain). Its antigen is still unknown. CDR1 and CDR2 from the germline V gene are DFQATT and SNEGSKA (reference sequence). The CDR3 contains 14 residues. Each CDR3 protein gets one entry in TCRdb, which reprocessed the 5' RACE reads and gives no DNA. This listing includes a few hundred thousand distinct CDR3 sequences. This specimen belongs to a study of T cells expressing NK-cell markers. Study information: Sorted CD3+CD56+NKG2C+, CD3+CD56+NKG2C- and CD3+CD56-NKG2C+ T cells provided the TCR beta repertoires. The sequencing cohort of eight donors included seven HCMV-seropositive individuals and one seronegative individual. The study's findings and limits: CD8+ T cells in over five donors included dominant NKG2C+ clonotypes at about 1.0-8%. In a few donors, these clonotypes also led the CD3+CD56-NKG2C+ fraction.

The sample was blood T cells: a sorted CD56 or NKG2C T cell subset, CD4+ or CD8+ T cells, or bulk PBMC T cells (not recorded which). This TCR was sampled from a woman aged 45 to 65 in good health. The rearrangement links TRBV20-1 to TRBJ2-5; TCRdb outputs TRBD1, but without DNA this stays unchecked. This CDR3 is CSANPGQGRETQYF.